Each of the 20 T cell receptor beta chains below was sequenced from the same sample in a study of T cells in Graves' hyperthyroidism and ophthalmopathy. RNA transcripts yielded amplified TCR beta CDR3 regions. During a first-round RT-PCR of the TCR CDR3, the HTBI primer set was used. TCRdb independently ran MiXCR on the multiplex PCR reads; one entry per CDR3 protein. The table lists around 350,000 distinct CDR3 sequences, 19% of them singletons. The sequenced sample consisted of blood. The receptor set was obtained from a young woman with Graves' hyperthyroidism.

This clonotype was seen repeatedly, ten times or more. The J gene is TRBJ2-5, the V gene TRBV12-3 or TRBV12-4; 7 positions match TRBD2. V shed 7 bases and J 3 bases; nucleotides not matched to a gene: 11. The CDR3 covers 15 residues. CDR3 coding DNA: TGTGCCAGCACTGAAAGCGGGACTTATAAAGAGACCCAGTACTTC. As protein: CASTESGTYKETQYF.

This clonotype came up many times. The chain couples TRBV2 to TRBJ2-2; D remains unclear. The germline V and J ends were trimmed by 3 bases and 7 bases, with 12 bases remaining between them. The germline CDR1 and CDR2 sequences are SNHLY and FYNNEI. The CDR3 has 14 residues. CDR3 in DNA: TGTGCCAGCAGTGATGATTATATCGTCGGGGAGCTGTTTTTT. Its translation is CASSDDYIVGELFF. Full variable domain (outside the CDR3, taken from reference TRBV2 and TRBJ2-2): EPEVTQTPSHQVTQMGQEVILRCVPISNHLYFYWYRQILGQKVEFLVSFYNNEISEKSEIFDDQFSVERPDGSNFTLKIRSTKLEDSAMYFCASSDDYIVGELFFGEGSRLTVL.

The table lists this clonotype with many counts. The rearrangement uses TRBV24-1 and TRBJ1-2, with 10 nucleotides matching TRBD1. The V gene's germline CDR1 is KGHDR and CDR2 SFDVKD. The V gene end was trimmed by 4 bases and the J gene end by 3 bases; junction bases not matched to a gene: 7. CDR3 length: 16 residues. CDR3 amino acids: CATSEPSGQGHYGYTF. In nucleotides, the CDR3 is TGTGCCACCAGTGAGCCATCGGGACAGGGGCACTATGGCTACACCTTC.

This clonotype was counted at least ten times. The chain uses TRBV12-3 or TRBV12-4 and TRBJ2-7, with D unresolved. Trimming shortened V by 2 bases and J by 5 bases, and 7 bases separated the two germline ends. This CDR3 contains 12 residues. CDR3 residues: CASSLSYNEQYF. In DNA form, the CDR3 reads TGTGCCAGCAGTTTATCGTACAACGAGCAGTACTTC.

This clonotype has at least ten counts. The rearrangement joins TRBV10-3 to TRBJ1-5; D is unresolved. This CDR3 region has 14 residues. V shed 2 bases and J shed 4 bases, with 9 bases lying between them. Germline CDR1 ENHRY, CDR2 SYGVKD. The CDR3 coding sequence is TGTGCCATCAGTGAGCAGAGGAGTAATCAGCCCCAGCATTTT. Its protein is CAISEQRSNQPQHF.

The sample holds many counts of this clonotype. This chain uses TRBV28 with TRBJ2-2; D may be TRBD2 (7 bases). From germline, CDR1 is MDHEN and CDR2 SYDVKM. Trimming pared 5 bases from V and 5 bases from J, leaving 24 bases between. The CDR3 totals 18 residues. CDR3 DNA sequence: TGTGCCAGCAGTCCTAAGACTAGCTGGGGACACGTAACCGGGGAGCTGTTTTTT. This gives the protein CASSPKTSWGHVTGELFF. Complete variable domain (other parts from reference TRBV28 and TRBJ2-2): DVKVTQSSRYLVKRTGEKVFLECVQDMDHENMFWYRQDPGLGLRLIYFSYDVKMKEKGDIPEGYSVSREKKERFSLILESASTNQTSMYLCASSPKTSWGHVTGELFFGEGSRLTVL.

This clonotype was observed at least ten times. The J gene is TRBJ1-1, the V gene TRBV7-9; no firm D call. Germline values: CDR1 SEHNR, CDR2 FQNEAQ (reference sequence). This CDR3 is 14 amino acids long. V was cut by 6 bases and J by 1 base, with 12 bases left in between. CDR3 residues: CASRPYLENTEAFF. Here the CDR3 DNA reads TGTGCCAGCAGACCTTATTTAGAGAACACTGAAGCTTTCTTT.

At least ten counts were recorded for this clonotype. This chain joins TRBV19 and TRBJ2-6; D gene unclear. The V end lost 0 bases, the J end lost 2 bases, and 5 bases lay between the germline ends. The CDR3 is 15 amino acids. Germline V gene data show CDR1 as LNHDA and CDR2 as SQIVND (reference sequence). CDR3 DNA sequence: TGTGCCAGTAGTATAGAGCTAACTGGGGCCAACGTCCTGACTTTC. This translates into CASSIELTGANVLTF.

Comments on this clonotype: Being one base from a much bigger clone, this may be a read error. The J gene is TRBJ2-5, the V gene TRBV12-3 or TRBV12-4; 7 bases are a match to TRBD1. This CDR3 has 15 residues. CDR3 sequence reads: CAISRYRGLRETQYF. The DNA of the CDR3 is TGTGCCATCAGTCGTTACAGGGGATTGAGAGAGACCCAGTACTTC.

Details on this clonotype: A much larger clone lies a single base off, so this may be a read error. The chain combines TRBV13 with TRBJ1-2; D call uncertain. There are 14 residues in the CDR3. Germline CDR1 is PRHDT and CDR2 is FYEKMQ (reference sequence). The chain's CDR3 is CASSAQRARVGYAF. CDR3 nucleotides: TGTGCCAGCAGCGCCCAAAGGGCAAGGGTAGGCTACGCCTTC.

This clonotype was seen ten or more times. The gene calls are TRBV28 and TRBJ2-7, with D tentatively TRBD2 (5 bases). CDR3 length: 15 amino acids. Germline V gene lookup returns CDR1 MDHEN and CDR2 SYDVKM. V was shortened by 5 bases and J by 3 bases, with 17 bases between the two germline ends. This CDR3 is CASSPPGSGSYEQYF. CDR3 nucleotide sequence: TGTGCCAGCAGTCCCCCGGGATCAGGTAGCTACGAGCAGTACTTC.

This clonotype was detected only a few times. The V call is TRBV29-1, the J call TRBJ1-1; D unclear. Looked up from germline, CDR1 is SQVTM and CDR2 is ANQGSEA. This CDR3 has 14 residues. V gave up 7 bases and J gave up 0 bases, with 15 bases separating them. The CDR3 DNA follows: TGCAGCGCGGCGGGCTTTCCCATGAACACTGAAGCTTTCTTT. Residues: CSAAGFPMNTEAFF.

Ten or more counts support this clonotype. The chain uses TRBV6-1 and TRBJ2-2, with D hard to call. This CDR3 is built from 13 residues. In germline, CDR1 is MNHNS, CDR2 SASEGT. With 2 bases removed from V and 6 bases from J, the gap between germline ends came to 7 bases. In DNA form, the CDR3 reads TGTGCCAGCAGTGAATGGGGTGCCGGGGAGCTGTTTTTT. It encodes CASSEWGAGELFF.

As concerns this clonotype: A read error is possible here, since a much larger clone lies one base away. The rearrangement uses TRBV4-2 and TRBJ2-5, with D perhaps assigned TRBD1 or TRBD2 (5 bases each). The germline CDR1 and CDR2 sequences are LGHNA and YNFKEQ. CDR3 length equals 17 residues. The germline V and J ends were trimmed by 2 bases and 2 bases, with 18 bases remaining between them. CDR3 nucleotides: TGTGCCAGCAGCCAAACCGGGATTGGACAAATTCAAGAGACCCAGTACTTC. Translating gives CASSQTGIGQIQETQYF.

This rearrangement joins TRBV6-1 to TRBJ2-5, with unresolved D. With 2 bases removed from V and 7 bases from J, the gap between germline ends came to 8 bases. This CDR3 comprises 12 residues. Germline CDR1 MNHNS, CDR2 SASEGT. CDR3 sequence (DNA): TGTGCCAGCAGTGAATGGGATGCGACCCAGTACTTC. It encodes CASSEWDATQYF.

The sample holds many counts of this clonotype. The CDR3 DNA is TGTGCCAGCGGCCTAGGGGACGAGCAGTACTTC. It yields the protein CASGLGDEQYF. The gene calls are TRBV13 and TRBJ2-7, with D perhaps matching TRBD1 (5 bases). Germline loops: CDR1 PRHDT, CDR2 FYEKMQ (reference sequence). With 8 bases removed from V and 5 bases from J, the gap between germline ends came to 10 bases. This CDR3 spans 11 amino acids.

There are many counts of this clonotype. The chain has TRBV7-9 and TRBJ2-7, with D possibly being TRBD2 (5 bases). Per germline, CDR1 SEHNR and CDR2 FQNEAQ (reference sequence). CDR3 length: 13 residues. V was pared by 4 bases and J by 6 bases, with 13 bases between. For the CDR3, the DNA is TGTGCCAGCAGCTCTCCGGGATCCCTCGAGCAGTACTTC. Residues: CASSSPGSLEQYF.

About this clonotype: A much more abundant neighbour one base away suggests this may be a read error. This rearrangement joins TRBV20-1 to TRBJ2-4; no firm D call. The CDR3 length is 13 residues. The germline CDR1 and CDR2 sequences are DFQATT and SNEGSKA (reference sequence). For the CDR3, the DNA is TGCAGTGCTAGAGAAGGCAAGAGGTACATTAAGTACTTC. Protein sequence: CSAREGKRYIKYF.

This clonotype was picked up many times. V gene TRBV20-1 combines with J gene TRBJ1-2; possibly TRBD1 for D (5 bases). Germline assignment: CDR1 DFQATT and CDR2 SNEGSKA (reference sequence). This CDR3 contains 14 residues. Trimming cost V 6 bases and J 4 bases, with 18 bases left between them. CDR3 nucleotides: TGCAGTGCCCAGAGGGGAGATAGCTCCTATGGCTACACCTTC. Protein product: CSAQRGDSSYGYTF.

This chain links TRBV12-3 or TRBV12-4 with TRBJ2-2; 11 bases are shared with TRBD2. V dropped 6 bases and J dropped 8; count of bases not matched to a gene: 8. The CDR3 is 15 amino acids. The CDR3 here is CASSRTSGSVGELFF. The DNA for the CDR3 is TGTGCCAGCAGCCGGACTAGCGGGTCTGTGGGGGAGCTGTTTTTT.